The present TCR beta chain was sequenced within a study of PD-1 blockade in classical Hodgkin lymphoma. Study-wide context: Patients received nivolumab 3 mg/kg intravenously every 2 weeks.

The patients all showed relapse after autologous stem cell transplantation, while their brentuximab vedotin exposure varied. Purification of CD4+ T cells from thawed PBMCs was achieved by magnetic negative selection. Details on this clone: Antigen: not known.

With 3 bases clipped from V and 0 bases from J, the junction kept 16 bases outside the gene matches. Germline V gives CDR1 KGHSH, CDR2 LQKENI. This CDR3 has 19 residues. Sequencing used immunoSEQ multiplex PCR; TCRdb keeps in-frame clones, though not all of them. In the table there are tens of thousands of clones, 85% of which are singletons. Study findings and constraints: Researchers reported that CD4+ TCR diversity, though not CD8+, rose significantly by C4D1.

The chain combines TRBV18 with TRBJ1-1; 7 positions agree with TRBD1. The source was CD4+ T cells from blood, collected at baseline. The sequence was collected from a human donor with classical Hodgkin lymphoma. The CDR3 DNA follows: TGTGCCAGCTCACCTCGTTCGTGGGACAGCTTAACAATGAACACTGAAGCTTTCTTT. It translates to CASSPRSWDSLTMNTEAFF.